This T cell receptor (beta chain) was sequenced for a study of T cells in Graves' hyperthyroidism and ophthalmopathy. TCR beta CDR3 regions were amplified from RNA. RT-PCR in the first round (using the HTBI primer set) targeted the TCR CDR3. Using its own MiXCR run on the multiplex PCR reads, TCRdb lists one record per CDR3 protein. In the table there are fewer than 750,000 distinct CDR3 sequences, approximately 14% of which are singletons. Many counts were recorded for this clonotype. The target antigen is unknown. For ophthalmopathy patients, the Clinical Activity Score was at least 3 and the NOSPECS grade at least 4; duration was under 3 months. Any patient presenting with uncontrolled infection, other autoimmune disease, pregnancy or lactation was left out. From germline, CDR1 is SQVTM and CDR2 ANQGSEA. The CDR3 sequence is 13 residues long. Deletions cut 0 bases from V and 2 bases from J, with 7 bases between.

Findings of the study overall: Most thyroid clonotypes expanded above 0.001 appeared in blood too.

The J gene is TRBJ1-2, the V gene TRBV29-1; D call uncertain. The sequence was collected from a woman aged 40 to 50 with Graves' ophthalmopathy. The sequenced sample consisted of blood. The CDR3 reads CSVEDTVNYGYTF. CDR3 nucleotides: TGCAGCGTTGAAGACACAGTGAACTATGGCTACACCTTC.